The sample holds one count of the clone carrying this TCR beta chain. Per the original methods: It was from reference gene primer amplification that nucleated cell counts were estimated. Sequenced by immunoSEQ multiplex PCR; TCRdb stores in-frame clones only, minus some. Clonal size and the V and J genes are those of that table, whereas D and trimming came from the DNA. The sample gives fewer than 250,000 clones, 86% of which show up once; 20% to 25% is in the top ten. The data were obtained in a study of blood T cell repertoires in COVID-19. V gave up 8 bases and J gave up 0 bases, with 10 bases separating them. CDR1 MNHEY and CDR2 SMNVEV come from the germline V gene (reference sequence). The CDR3 has 13 residues.

Material: PBMCs or T cells enriched from blood (not recorded which). The receptor was derived from a woman in her thirties or forties in a cohort exposed to, infected with or recovered from COVID-19 (not recorded which). The gene calls are TRBV27 and TRBJ1-1, with a tentative D call TRBD1 (6 bases). The CDR3 sequence: CASGGALNTEAFF. CDR3 coding DNA: TGTGCCAGCGGGGGGGCGTTGAACACTGAAGCTTTCTTT.